This T cell receptor (beta chain) was found in a study of T cell changes during pregnancy in multiple sclerosis. The CDR3 length is 14 residues. V lost 3 bases and J lost 0, with 9 bases in between. The germline gives CDR1 MDHEN, CDR2 SYDVKM. Some clones are missing from TCRdb's copy, which holds only in-frame ones; the method was immunoSEQ multiplex PCR. The table includes around 24,000 clones, roughly 86% detected once. The sequence was obtained from a female donor in good health, enrolled as a control in a pregnancy study. Here the sequenced sample was CD8+ T cells from peripheral blood mononuclear cells, taken in the first trimester of pregnancy. The gene calls are TRBV28 and TRBJ2-7; D not certain. Here the CDR3 reads CASSFGRSSYEQYF. The CDR3 region has the DNA TGTGCCAGCAGTTTCGGAAGGAGCTCCTACGAGCAGTACTTC.